This entry concerns a single TCR beta chain. Its antigen is currently unknown. The sample belongs to a study of beta chain features in type 1 diabetes. In the study overall: No age, gender or cell yield differences were seen between patients and healthy donors.

Study-level results: Moderately but significantly shorter TCRB CDR3s were found in Type 1 diabetes patients in all four CD4+ subsets. Because the template was cDNA, high-expressing cells might be over-represented. Type 1 diabetes patients had VDJ junctions that carried fewer insertions and more deletions.

TCRB transcripts that were expressed got sequenced, as all of the isolated RNA had been reverse transcribed. Measured with immunoSEQ multiplex PCR; TCRdb has only the in-frame clones, and not every one. The sample contains more than 250,000 clones, roughly 13% of which appear only once. Cell sorting via CD45RO/CCR7/CD25/CD127/CD95/CD27 was performed to obtain CD4+ naive, central memory, regulatory and stem cell-like memory cells. The source of this sequence is a young man with type 1 diabetes. Sequenced material: naive CD4+ T cells from blood.

CDR3 nucleotide sequence: TGTGCCAGCAGGCCCCAGCGGGCGGACATTCAGTACTTC. Its protein is CASRPQRADIQYF. This chain connects TRBV27 to TRBJ2-4; tentative D call: TRBD2 (6 bases). This CDR3 has 13 amino acids. V was shortened by 6 bases and J by 8 bases, with 14 bases between the two germline ends. Germline V lookup: CDR1 MNHEY, CDR2 SMNVEV (reference sequence).